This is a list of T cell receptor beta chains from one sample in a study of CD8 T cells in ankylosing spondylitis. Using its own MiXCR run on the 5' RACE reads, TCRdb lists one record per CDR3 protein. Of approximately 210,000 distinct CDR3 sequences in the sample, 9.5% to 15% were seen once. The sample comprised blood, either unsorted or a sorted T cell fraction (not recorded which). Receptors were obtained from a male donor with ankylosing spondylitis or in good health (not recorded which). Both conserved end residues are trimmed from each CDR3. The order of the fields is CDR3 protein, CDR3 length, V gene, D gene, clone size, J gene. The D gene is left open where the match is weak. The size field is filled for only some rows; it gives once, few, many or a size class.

CDR3aa: ASSIWLGLDTQY; len: 12; v_gene: TRBV19; d_gene: .; abundance: .; j_gene: TRBJ2-3
CDR3aa: ASSQDRTGLSYEQY; len: 14; v_gene: TRBV4-1; d_gene: .; abundance: .; j_gene: TRBJ2-7
CDR3aa: ASSSDSLGPGTEAF; len: 14; v_gene: TRBV13; d_gene: .; abundance: few; j_gene: TRBJ1-1
CDR3aa: ASSLYRAGGVPTYEQY; len: 16; v_gene: TRBV28; d_gene: TRBD1; abundance: .; j_gene: TRBJ2-7
CDR3aa: ASSPRDGLYEQY; len: 12; v_gene: TRBV28; d_gene: .; abundance: few; j_gene: TRBJ2-7
CDR3aa: ASSLNTGTSGGAIHTQY; len: 17; v_gene: TRBV27; d_gene: TRBD2; abundance: few; j_gene: TRBJ2-3
CDR3aa: ASSYSPSEFNEQF; len: 13; v_gene: TRBV6-5; d_gene: .; abundance: few; j_gene: TRBJ2-1
CDR3aa: ASSLALGMAKNIQY; len: 14; v_gene: TRBV5-1; d_gene: .; abundance: many; j_gene: TRBJ2-4
CDR3aa: ASSPDLNTEAF; len: 11; v_gene: TRBV7-9; d_gene: .; abundance: many; j_gene: TRBJ1-1
CDR3aa: ASSPVDNSYEQY; len: 12; v_gene: TRBV4-1; d_gene: .; abundance: .; j_gene: TRBJ2-7
CDR3aa: ASSRDLDTQY; len: 10; v_gene: TRBV25-1; d_gene: .; abundance: .; j_gene: TRBJ2-3